The TCR beta chain under discussion was sequenced for a study of blood T cell repertoires in COVID-19. The overall study: Samples of COVID-19 (acute and convalescent) were obtained from the United States, Italy and Spain. PBMCs, B-cell-depleted T cells, or T cells were the source of the cDNA or gDNA that made up the material.

The junction had 4 bases not matched to a gene; V was cut back by 5 bases and J by 0 bases. CDR1 is SGHRS, CDR2 YFSETQ, per germline. The CDR3 has 15 amino acids. In the study's own analysis: Amplifying reference gene primers gave estimates of nucleated cell counts. Profiling relied on immunoSEQ multiplex PCR, and the TCRdb table lists in-frame clones only, not all of them. V, J and clone size are taken as reported in that table, and D and trimming were inferred from the DNA itself. The sample holds roughly 98,000 clones, around 92% seen once. The J gene is TRBJ2-1, the V gene TRBV5-1, with TRBD2 matching 8 bases. Material for sequencing was peripheral blood. This receptor was identified in an older woman with active COVID-19. CDR3 DNA: TGCGCCAGCAGGGGCAGCGGGAGCTCCTACAATGAGCAGTTCTTC. As protein: CASRGSGSSYNEQFF. Filled out from reference TRBV5-1 and TRBJ2-1, the complete variable domain reads KAGVTQTPRYLIKTRGQQVTLSCSPISGHRSVSWYQQTPGQGLQFLFEYFSETQRNKGNFPGRFSGRQFSNSRSEMNVSTLELGDSALYLCASRGSGSSYNEQFFGPGTRLTVL.